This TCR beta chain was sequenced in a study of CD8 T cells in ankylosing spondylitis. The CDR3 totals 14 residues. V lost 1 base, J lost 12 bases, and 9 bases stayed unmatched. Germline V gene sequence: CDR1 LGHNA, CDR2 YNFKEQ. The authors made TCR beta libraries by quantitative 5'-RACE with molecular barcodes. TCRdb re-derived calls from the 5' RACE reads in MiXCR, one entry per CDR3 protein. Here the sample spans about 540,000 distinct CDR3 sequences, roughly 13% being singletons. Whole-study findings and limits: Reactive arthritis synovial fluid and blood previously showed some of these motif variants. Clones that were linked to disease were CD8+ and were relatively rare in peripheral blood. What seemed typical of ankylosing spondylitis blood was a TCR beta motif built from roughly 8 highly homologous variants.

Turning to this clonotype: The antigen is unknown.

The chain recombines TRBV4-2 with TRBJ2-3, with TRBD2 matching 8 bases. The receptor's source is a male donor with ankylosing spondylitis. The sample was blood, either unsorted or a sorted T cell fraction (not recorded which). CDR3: CASSQVIAGSPQYF. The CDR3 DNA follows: TGTGCCAGCAGCCAAGTTATAGCGGGATCTCCACAGTATTTT.